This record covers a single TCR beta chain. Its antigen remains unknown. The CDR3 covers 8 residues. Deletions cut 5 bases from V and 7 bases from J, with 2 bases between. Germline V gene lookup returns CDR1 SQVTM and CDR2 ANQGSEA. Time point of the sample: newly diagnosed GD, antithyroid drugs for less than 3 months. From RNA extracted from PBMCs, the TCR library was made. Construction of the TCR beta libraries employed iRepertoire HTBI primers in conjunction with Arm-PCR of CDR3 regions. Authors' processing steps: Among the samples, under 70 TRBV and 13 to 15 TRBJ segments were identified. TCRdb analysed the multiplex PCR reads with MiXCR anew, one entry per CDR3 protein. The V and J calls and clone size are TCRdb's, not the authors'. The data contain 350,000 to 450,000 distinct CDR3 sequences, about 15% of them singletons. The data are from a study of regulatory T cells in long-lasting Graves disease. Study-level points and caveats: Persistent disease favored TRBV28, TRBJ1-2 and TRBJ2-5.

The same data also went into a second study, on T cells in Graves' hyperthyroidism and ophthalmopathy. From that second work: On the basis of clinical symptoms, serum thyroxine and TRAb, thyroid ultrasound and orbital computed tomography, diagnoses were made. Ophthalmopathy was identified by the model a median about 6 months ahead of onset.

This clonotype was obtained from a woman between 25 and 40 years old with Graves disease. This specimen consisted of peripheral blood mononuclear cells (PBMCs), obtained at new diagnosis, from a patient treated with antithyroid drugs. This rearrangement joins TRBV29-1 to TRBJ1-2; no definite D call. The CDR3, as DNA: TGCAGCGTTCTTGGCTACACCTTC. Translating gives CSVLGYTF.